Presented here are 8 T cell receptor beta chains from one specimen sequenced in a study of graft-versus-host responses after intestinal transplantation. What these receptors recognize is not known. Clones were read by immunoSEQ multiplex PCR, and TCRdb kept only the in-frame ones, dropping some. The table records approximately 85,000 clones, over 85% of them present only once. The source was unstimulated CD8+ T cells sorted from spleen or lymph node cells, collected before transplant. These TCRs come from a human donor who was the organ donor for an intestinal transplant.

The chain joins TRBV7-8 to TRBJ2-4, with D possibly matching TRBD1 (5 bases). The germline V gene encodes CDR1 SGHVS and CDR2 FQNEAQ. The CDR3 loop spans 13 amino acids. The germline V and J ends were trimmed by 6 bases and 6 bases, with 12 bases remaining between them. This chain's CDR3 is CASSLRVGNIQYF. CDR3 nucleotide sequence: TGTGCCAGCAGTCTCAGGGTCGGAAACATTCAGTACTTC.

The chain links TRBV27 to TRBJ2-1, with a possible D match to TRBD2 (6 bases). There are 15 residues in the CDR3. V lost 3 bases to trimming and J lost 6 bases, with 15 bases between them. Germline V gives CDR1 MNHEY, CDR2 SMNVEV (reference sequence). CDR3 in DNA: TGTGCCAGCAGTTTCGGCGGGAAGGGATCCAATGAGCAGTTCTTC. Amino acids: CASSFGGKGSNEQFF.

The J gene is TRBJ2-2, the V gene TRBV6-5, with D perhaps TRBD1 (6 bases). Trimming pared 5 bases from V and 6 bases from J, leaving 10 bases between. CDR1 and CDR2 (germline): MNHEY, SVGAGI. This CDR3 has 13 residues. The CDR3 coding sequence is TGTGCCAGCAGTCCGACAGGCTCCGGGGAGCTGTTTTTT. It translates to CASSPTGSGELFF.

This clone was counted a single time. The rearrangement joins TRBV6-6 to TRBJ2-6; a weak D match, TRBD1 (6 bases). This CDR3 comprises 14 residues. CDR1 and CDR2 (germline): MNHNY, SVGAGI (reference sequence). V was pared by 4 bases and J by 2 bases, with 6 bases between. DNA of the CDR3: TGTGCCAGCAGTTCAGGGGCTGGGGCCAACGTCCTGACTTTC. Translated, it gives CASSSGAGANVLTF.

This clone occurred once. The chain is built from TRBV2 and TRBJ2-7, with a weak D call TRBD1 (6 bases). Germline values: CDR1 SNHLY, CDR2 FYNNEI. The V end lost 6 bases, the J end lost 5 bases, and 14 bases lay between the germline ends. The CDR3 is made up of 13 amino acids. CDR3 nucleotide sequence: TGTGCCAGCAGACCGACGGACAGCCACGAGCAGTACTTC. It codes for CASRPTDSHEQYF.

The chain employs TRBV14 and TRBJ2-3, with unresolved D. This CDR3 region has 16 residues. Germline V lookup: CDR1 SGHDN, CDR2 FVKESK. Trimming removed 0 bases from V and 2 bases from J, with 12 bases in between. The CDR3 DNA sequence: TGTGCCAGCAGCCAAGAAGTGGTAGTCCCCACAGATACGCAGTATTTT. This gives the protein CASSQEVVVPTDTQYF.

This clone is a singleton in its sample. The chain uses TRBV5-1 and TRBJ2-7; D gene unclear. The CDR3 runs to 14 residues. V dropped 6 bases and J dropped 2 bases, with 15 bases sitting between them. Looked up from germline, CDR1 is SGHRS and CDR2 is YFSETQ. In DNA, the CDR3 is TGCGCCAGCAACGGTGATGACGGAGCCTACGAGCAGTACTTC. Encoded protein: CASNGDDGAYEQYF.

The V and J genes are TRBV18 and TRBJ2-5; 7 bases line up with TRBD2. The germline gives CDR1 KGHSH, CDR2 LQKENI. V was pared by 3 bases and J by 4 bases, with 8 bases of the junction left unmatched. CDR3 size: 15 residues. CDR3 nucleotides: TGTGCCAGCTCACCGGGGGAAGCGGGATTAGAGACCCAGTACTTC. It is translated as CASSPGEAGLETQYF.